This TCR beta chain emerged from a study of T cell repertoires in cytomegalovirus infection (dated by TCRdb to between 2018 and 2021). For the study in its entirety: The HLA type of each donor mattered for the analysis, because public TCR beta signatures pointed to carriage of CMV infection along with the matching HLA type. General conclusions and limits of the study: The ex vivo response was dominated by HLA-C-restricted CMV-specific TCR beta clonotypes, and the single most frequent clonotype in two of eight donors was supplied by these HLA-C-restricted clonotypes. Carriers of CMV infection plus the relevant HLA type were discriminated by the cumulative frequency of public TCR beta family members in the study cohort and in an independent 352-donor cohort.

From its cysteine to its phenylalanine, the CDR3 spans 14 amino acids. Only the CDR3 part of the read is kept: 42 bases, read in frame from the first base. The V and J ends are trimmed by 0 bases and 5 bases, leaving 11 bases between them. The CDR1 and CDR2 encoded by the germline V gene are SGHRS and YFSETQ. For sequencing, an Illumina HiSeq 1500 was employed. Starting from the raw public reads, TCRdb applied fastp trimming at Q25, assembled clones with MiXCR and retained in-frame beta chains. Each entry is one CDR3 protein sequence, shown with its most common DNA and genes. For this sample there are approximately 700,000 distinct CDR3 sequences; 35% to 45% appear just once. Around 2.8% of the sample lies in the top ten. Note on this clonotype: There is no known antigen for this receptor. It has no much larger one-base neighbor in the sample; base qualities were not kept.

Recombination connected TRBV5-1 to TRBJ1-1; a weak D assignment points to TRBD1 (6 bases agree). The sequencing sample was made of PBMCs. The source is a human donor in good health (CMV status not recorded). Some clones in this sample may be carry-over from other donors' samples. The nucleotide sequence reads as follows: TGCGCCAGCAGCTTGGAACAGGGCCTTACTGAAGCTTTCTTT. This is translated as CASSLEQGLTEAFF.